This TCR beta chain originates from a study of blood T cell repertoires in COVID-19. The germline V gene encodes CDR1 MNHEY and CDR2 SVGEGT. The CDR3 has 13 residues. The V gene lost 1 base and the J gene lost 0 bases, with 3 bases spanning the gap. TCRdb's table, derived via immunoSEQ multiplex PCR, lists solely in-frame clones and lacks some. The table includes around 200,000 clones, around 90% detected once. The J gene is TRBJ1-2, the V gene TRBV6-2 or TRBV6-3; D gene unclear. The specimen sequenced was peripheral blood. This receptor was obtained from a man aged 40-55 years with active or convalescent COVID-19. The CDR3 loop reads CASSYYSNYGYTF. DNA for the CDR3: TGTGCCAGCAGTTACTACTCTAACTATGGCTACACCTTC.